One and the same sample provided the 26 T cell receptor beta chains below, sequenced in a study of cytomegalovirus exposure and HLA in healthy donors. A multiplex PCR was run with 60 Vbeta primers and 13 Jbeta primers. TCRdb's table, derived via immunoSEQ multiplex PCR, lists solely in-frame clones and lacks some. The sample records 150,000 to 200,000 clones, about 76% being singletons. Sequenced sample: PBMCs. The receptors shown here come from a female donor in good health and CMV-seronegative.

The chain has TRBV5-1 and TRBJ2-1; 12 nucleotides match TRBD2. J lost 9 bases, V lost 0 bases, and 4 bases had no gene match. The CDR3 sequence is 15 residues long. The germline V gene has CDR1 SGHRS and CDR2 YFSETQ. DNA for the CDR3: TGCGCCAGCAGCTTGGGACTAGCGGGAGAGGCTGAGCAGTTCTTC. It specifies CASSLGLAGEAEQFF.

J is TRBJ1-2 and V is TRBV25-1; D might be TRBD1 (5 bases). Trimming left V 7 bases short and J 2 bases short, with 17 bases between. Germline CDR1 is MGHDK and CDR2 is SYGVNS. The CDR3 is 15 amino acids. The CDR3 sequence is CASNPPQGRNYGYTF. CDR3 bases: TGTGCCAGCAACCCCCCCCAGGGCCGGAACTATGGCTACACCTTC.

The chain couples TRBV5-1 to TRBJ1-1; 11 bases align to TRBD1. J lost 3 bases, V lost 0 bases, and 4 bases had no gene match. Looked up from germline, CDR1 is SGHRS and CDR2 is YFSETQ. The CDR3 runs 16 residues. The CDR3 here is CASSLDGTGGHTEAFF. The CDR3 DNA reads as TGCGCCAGCAGCTTGGACGGGACAGGGGGTCACACTGAAGCTTTCTTT.

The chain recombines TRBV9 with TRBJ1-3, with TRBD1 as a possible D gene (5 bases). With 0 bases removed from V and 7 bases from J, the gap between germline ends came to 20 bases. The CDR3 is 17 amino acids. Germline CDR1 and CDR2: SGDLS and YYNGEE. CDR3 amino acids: CASSVEGVGTHVNTIYF. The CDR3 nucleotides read TGTGCCAGCAGCGTAGAGGGAGTCGGGACTCACGTCAACACCATATATTTT.

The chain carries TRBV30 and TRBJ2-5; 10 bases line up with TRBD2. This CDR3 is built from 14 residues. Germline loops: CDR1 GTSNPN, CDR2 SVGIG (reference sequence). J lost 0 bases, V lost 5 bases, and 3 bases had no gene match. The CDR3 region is CAWGLAGDQETQYF. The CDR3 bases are TGTGCCTGGGGTCTAGCGGGAGACCAAGAGACCCAGTACTTC.

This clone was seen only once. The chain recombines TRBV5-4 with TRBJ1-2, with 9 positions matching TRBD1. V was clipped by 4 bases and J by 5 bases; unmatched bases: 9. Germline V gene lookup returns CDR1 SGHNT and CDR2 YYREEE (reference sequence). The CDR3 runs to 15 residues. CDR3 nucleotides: TGTGCCAGCAGCCAAAAGACAGGGGGACCGTATGGCTACACCTTC. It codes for CASSQKTGGPYGYTF. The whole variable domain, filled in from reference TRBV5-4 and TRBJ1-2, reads ETGVTQSPTHLIKTRGQQVTLRCSSQSGHNTVSWYQQALGQGPQFIFQYYREEENGRGNFPPRFSGLQFPNYSSELNVNALELDDSALYLCASSQKTGGPYGYTFGSGTRLTVV.

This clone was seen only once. In nucleotides, the CDR3 is TGTGCCAGCAGCAAAGGCCGGACACCCTCCTATGGCTACACCTTC. Translated: CASSKGRTPSYGYTF. The chain links TRBV21-1 to TRBJ1-2; the listed D gene, TRBD1, was not tested against the DNA. TRBV21-1 is annotated as a pseudogene. The CDR3 runs to 15 residues.

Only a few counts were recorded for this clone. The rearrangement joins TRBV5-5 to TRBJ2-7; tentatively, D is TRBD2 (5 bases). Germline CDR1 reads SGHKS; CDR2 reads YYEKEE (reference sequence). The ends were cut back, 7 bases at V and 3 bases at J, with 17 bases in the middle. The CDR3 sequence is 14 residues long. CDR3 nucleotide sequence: TGTGCCAGCGGTTACATGGGAGTTGACTACGAGCAGTACTTC. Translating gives CASGYMGVDYEQYF.

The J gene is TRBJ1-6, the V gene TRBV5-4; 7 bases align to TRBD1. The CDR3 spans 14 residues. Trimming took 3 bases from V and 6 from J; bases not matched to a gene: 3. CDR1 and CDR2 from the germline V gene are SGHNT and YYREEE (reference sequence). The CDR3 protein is CASSSTGVNSPLHF. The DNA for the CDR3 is TGTGCCAGCAGCTCAACAGGGGTTAATTCACCCCTCCACTTT.

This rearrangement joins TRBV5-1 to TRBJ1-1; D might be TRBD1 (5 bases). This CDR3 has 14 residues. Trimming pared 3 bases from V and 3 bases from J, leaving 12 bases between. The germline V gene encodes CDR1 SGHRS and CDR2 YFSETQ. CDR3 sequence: CASSSGRGDTEAFF. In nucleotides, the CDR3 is TGCGCCAGCAGCTCGGGGCGGGGGGACACTGAAGCTTTCTTT.

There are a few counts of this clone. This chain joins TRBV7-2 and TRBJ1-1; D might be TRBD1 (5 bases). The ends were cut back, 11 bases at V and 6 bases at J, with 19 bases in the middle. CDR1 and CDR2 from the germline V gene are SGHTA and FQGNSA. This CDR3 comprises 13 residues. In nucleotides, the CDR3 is TGTGCCGGGGAGGTGGGTAGGGGCCCTGAAGCTTTCTTT. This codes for CAGEVGRGPEAFF.

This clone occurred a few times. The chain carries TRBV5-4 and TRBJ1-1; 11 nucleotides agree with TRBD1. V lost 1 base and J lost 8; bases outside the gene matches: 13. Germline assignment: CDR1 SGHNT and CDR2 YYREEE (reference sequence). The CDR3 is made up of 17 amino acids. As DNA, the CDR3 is TGTGCCAGCAGCTTGACCGGGACAGGGGGGGGCTGGAGGGAAGCTTTCTTT. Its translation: CASSLTGTGGGWREAFF.

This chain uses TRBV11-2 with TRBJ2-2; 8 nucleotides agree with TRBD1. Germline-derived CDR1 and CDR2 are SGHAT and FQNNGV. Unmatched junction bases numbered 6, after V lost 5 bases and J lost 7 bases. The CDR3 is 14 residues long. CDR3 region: CASSAQGAGGELFF. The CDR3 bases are TGTGCCAGCAGCGCTCAGGGGGCCGGCGGGGAGCTGTTTTTT.

The CDR3 reads CASTPDRLNTGELFF. CDR3 bases: TGTGCCAGCACTCCGGACAGGCTTAACACCGGGGAGCTGTTTTTT. The V and J genes are TRBV2 and TRBJ2-2; 7 nucleotides match TRBD1. Trimming at V came to 7 bases and at J to 2 bases, leaving 7 bases not matched to a gene. The CDR3 is made up of 15 amino acids. Germline loops: CDR1 SNHLY, CDR2 FYNNEI.

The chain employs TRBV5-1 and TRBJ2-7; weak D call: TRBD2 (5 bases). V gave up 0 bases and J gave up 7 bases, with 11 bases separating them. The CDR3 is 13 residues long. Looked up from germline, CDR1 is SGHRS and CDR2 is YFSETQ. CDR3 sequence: CASSLGPQREQYF. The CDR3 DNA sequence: TGCGCCAGCAGCTTGGGTCCGCAGCGGGAGCAGTACTTC. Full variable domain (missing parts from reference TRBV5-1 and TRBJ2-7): KAGVTQTPRYLIKTRGQQVTLSCSPISGHRSVSWYQQTPGQGLQFLFEYFSETQRNKGNFPGRFSGRQFSNSRSEMNVSTLELGDSALYLCASSLGPQREQYFGPGTRLTVT.

CDR3 nucleotides: TGTGTCAGAAGCTTAAGGATCAGGAATGGCTATGGCTACACCTTC. It specifies CVRSLRIRNGYGYTF. The chain joins TRBV7-5 to TRBJ1-2; no DNA check was done on the table's D call, TRBD1. TRBV7-5 is listed as a pseudogene. CDR3 size: 15 residues.

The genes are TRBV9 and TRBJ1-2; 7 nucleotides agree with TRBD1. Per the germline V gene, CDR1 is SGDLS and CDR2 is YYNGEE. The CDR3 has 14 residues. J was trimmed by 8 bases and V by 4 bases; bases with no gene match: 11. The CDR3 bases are TGTGCCAGCAGCCCGCGACAGGGCCAACGGGGCTACACCTTC. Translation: CASSPRQGQRGYTF. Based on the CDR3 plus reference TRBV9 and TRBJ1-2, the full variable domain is DSGVTQTPKHLITATGQRVTLRCSPRSGDLSVYWYQQSLDQGLQFLIQYYNGEERAKGNILERFSAQQFPDLHSELNLSSLELGDSALYFCASSPRQGQRGYTFGSGTRLTVV.

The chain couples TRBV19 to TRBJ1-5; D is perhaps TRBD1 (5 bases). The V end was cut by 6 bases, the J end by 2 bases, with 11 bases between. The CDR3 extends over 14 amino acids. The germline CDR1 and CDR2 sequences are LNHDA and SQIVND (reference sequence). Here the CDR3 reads CASSAGRGNQPQHF. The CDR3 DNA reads TGTGCCAGTAGCGCGGGACGCGGCAATCAGCCCCAGCATTTT.

CDR3 protein: CAISTPGGENYGYTF. Here the CDR3 DNA reads TGTGCCATCAGTACTCCGGGGGGGGAGAACTATGGCTACACCTTC. The J gene is TRBJ1-2, the V gene TRBV10-3, with a tentative D call TRBD1 (5 bases). V was clipped by 5 bases and J by 2 bases, with 15 bases between them. Germline-derived CDR1 and CDR2 are ENHRY and SYGVKD. The CDR3 sequence is 15 residues long.

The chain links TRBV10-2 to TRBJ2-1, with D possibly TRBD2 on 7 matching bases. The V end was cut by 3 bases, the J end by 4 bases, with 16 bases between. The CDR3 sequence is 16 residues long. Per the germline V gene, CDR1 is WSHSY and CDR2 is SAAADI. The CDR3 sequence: CASSDVGGGVYNEQFF. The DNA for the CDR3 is TGCGCCAGCAGTGACGTGGGAGGGGGGGTTTACAATGAGCAGTTCTTC.

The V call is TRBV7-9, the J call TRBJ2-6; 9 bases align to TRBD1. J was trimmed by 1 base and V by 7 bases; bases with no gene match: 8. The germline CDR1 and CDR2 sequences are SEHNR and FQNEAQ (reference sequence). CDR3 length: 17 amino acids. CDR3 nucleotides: TGTGCCAGCAACGAGGACAGGGGCCCTTCTGGGGCCAACGTCCTGACTTTC. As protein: CASNEDRGPSGANVLTF.

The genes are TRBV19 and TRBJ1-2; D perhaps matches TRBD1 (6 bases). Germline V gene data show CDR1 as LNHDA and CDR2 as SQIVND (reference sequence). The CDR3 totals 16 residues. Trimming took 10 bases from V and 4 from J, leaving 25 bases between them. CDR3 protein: CATSGARQAVGYGYTF. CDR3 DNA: TGTGCCACCTCAGGGGCCCGACAGGCCGTGGGCTATGGCTACACCTTC.

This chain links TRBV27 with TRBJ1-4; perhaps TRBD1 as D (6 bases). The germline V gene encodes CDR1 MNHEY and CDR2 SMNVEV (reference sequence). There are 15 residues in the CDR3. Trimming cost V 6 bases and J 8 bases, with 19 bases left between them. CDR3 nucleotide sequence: TGTGCCAGCAGCCAAATGGGGGGGGGCTGGGAAAAACTGTTTTTT. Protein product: CASSQMGGGWEKLFF.

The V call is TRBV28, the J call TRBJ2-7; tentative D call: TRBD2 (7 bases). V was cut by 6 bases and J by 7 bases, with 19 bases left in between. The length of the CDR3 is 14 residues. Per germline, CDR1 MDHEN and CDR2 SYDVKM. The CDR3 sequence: CASSPEGGGQEQYF. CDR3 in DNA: TGTGCCAGCAGCCCCGAGGGAGGGGGTCAGGAGCAGTACTTC.

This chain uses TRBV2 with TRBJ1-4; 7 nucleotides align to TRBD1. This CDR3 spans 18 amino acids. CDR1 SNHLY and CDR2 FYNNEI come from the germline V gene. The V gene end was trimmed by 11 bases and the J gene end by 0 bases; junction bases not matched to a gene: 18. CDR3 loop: CARSNRGPTTATNEKLFF. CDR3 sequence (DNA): TGTGCCCGAAGCAACAGGGGACCAACGACCGCAACTAATGAAAAACTGTTTTTT.

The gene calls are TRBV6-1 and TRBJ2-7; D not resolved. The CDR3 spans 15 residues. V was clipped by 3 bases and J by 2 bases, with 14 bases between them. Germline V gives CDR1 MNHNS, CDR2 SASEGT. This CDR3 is CASSEGFGVPYEQYF. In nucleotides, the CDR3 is TGTGCCAGCAGTGAGGGTTTTGGAGTCCCCTACGAGCAGTACTTC.